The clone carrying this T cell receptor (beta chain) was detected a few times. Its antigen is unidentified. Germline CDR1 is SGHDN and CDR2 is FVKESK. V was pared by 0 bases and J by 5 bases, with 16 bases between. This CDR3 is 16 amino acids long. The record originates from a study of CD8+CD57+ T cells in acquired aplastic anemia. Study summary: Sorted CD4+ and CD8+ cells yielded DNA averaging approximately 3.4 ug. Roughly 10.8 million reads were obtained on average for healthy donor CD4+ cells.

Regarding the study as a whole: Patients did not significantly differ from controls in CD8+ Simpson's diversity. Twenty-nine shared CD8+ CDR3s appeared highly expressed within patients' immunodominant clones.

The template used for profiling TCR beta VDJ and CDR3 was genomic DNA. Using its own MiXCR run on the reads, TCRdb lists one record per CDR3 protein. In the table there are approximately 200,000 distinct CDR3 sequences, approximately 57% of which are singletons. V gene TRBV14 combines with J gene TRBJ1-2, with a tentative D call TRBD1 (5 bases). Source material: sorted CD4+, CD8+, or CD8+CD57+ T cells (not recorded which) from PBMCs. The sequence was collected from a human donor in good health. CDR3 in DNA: TGTGCCAGCAGCCAAGATTGGACACAGCTGTATTATGGCTACACCTTC. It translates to CASSQDWTQLYYGYTF.